These 23 T cell receptor beta chains originate from one sample sequenced in a study of T-cell reconstitution after alpha-beta-depleted transplantation in children. TCRbeta library preparation incorporated unique molecular identifiers. TCRdb passed the PCR reads through MiXCR, listing each CDR3 protein once. Of almost 500,000 distinct CDR3 sequences listed, about 10% are singletons. The sequencing here drew on PBMCs, taken before TCRalphabeta/CD19-depleted stem cell transplant. These receptors were obtained from a child aged 2-15 years with inherited bone marrow failure, due to receive a stem cell transplant.

This clonotype was recorded at least ten times. This sequence joins TRBV5-4 and TRBJ2-7; D remains unclear. CDR3 length equals 13 residues. V lost 0 bases, J lost 10 bases, and 14 bases lay in between. Germline values: CDR1 SGHNT, CDR2 YYREEE (reference sequence). CDR3 loop: CASSLGWREDQYF. DNA of the CDR3: TGTGCCAGCAGCTTGGGGTGGAGAGAAGACCAGTACTTC.

In this sample, this clonotype turned up many times. The chain employs TRBV29-1 and TRBJ2-7, with TRBD1 matching over 9 bases. Germline V gene lookup returns CDR1 SQVTM and CDR2 ANQGSEA. The V and J ends lost 6 bases and 5 bases, in that order; junction bases with no gene match: 11. The CDR3 runs 14 residues. CDR3 residues: CSVAGDRVYHEQYF. In DNA form, the CDR3 reads TGCAGCGTAGCTGGGGACAGGGTGTATCACGAGCAGTACTTC.

This clonotype showed up many times. V gene TRBV4-3 combines with J gene TRBJ2-7; possibly TRBD2 for D (6 bases). The CDR3 contains 15 residues. CDR1 and CDR2 from the germline V gene are LGHNA and YSLEER. The V gene lost 1 base and the J gene lost 0 bases, with 10 bases spanning the gap. The CDR3 spells CASSQVLANSYEQYF. Written as DNA, the CDR3 is TGCGCCAGCAGCCAAGTTCTAGCGAACTCCTACGAGCAGTACTTC.

This clonotype showed up many times. J is TRBJ2-7 and V is TRBV7-9; D is uncertain. Germline V lookup: CDR1 SEHNR, CDR2 FQNEAQ (reference sequence). Trimming pared 1 base from V and 11 bases from J, leaving 15 bases between. This CDR3 has 13 residues. This CDR3 reads CASSLGATGRKYF. In DNA form, the CDR3 reads TGTGCCAGCAGCTTAGGTGCCACCGGACGGAAGTACTTC.

This clonotype was recorded at least ten times. V is TRBV28 and J is TRBJ1-5; 7 nucleotides agree with TRBD1. The germline CDR1 and CDR2 sequences are MDHEN and SYDVKM. V shed 11 bases, J shed 4 bases, and the junction held 11 bases outside the gene matches. CDR3 length: 14 amino acids. CDR3 nucleotide sequence: TGTGCCCTAAAGGGGGCGCAGGGGAATCAGCCCCAGCATTTT. It is translated as CALKGAQGNQPQHF.

This clonotype has a count of ten or more. The chain uses TRBV28 and TRBJ1-1, with 10 bases fitting TRBD1. The CDR3 is 15 residues long. Germline CDR1 is MDHEN and CDR2 is SYDVKM. V shed 3 bases and J 0 bases; nucleotides not matched to a gene: 1. CDR3 DNA: TGTGCCAGCAGTTTTGGACAGGGGGTGAACACTGAAGCTTTCTTT. Residues: CASSFGQGVNTEAFF. The variable domain in full, with the rest retrieved from reference TRBV28 and TRBJ1-1, is DVKVTQSSRYLVKRTGEKVFLECVQDMDHENMFWYRQDPGLGLRLIYFSYDVKMKEKGDIPEGYSVSREKKERFSLILESASTNQTSMYLCASSFGQGVNTEAFFGQGTRLTVV.

In its sample, this clonotype was seen a few times. The chain links TRBV2 to TRBJ2-4, with unresolved D. The V gene's germline CDR1 is SNHLY and CDR2 FYNNEI. Trimming removed 5 bases at V and 8 bases at J, with 22 bases between. The CDR3 is 16 residues long. The CDR3 DNA is TGTGCCAGCAGTACCCCGCGGACCGCCGGAGAGGACATTCAGTACTTC. It encodes CASSTPRTAGEDIQYF.

The chain has TRBV18 and TRBJ2-7; TRBD1 matches at 8 bases. Unmatched junction bases numbered 9, after V lost 3 bases and J lost 8 bases. The germline gives CDR1 KGHSH, CDR2 LQKENI. CDR3 length: 14 residues. The CDR3 DNA follows: TGTGCCAGCTCACCGTCTTACGACAGGGGTAAGCAGTACTTC. It encodes CASSPSYDRGKQYF.

At least ten counts were recorded for this clonotype. The chain uses TRBV16 and TRBJ1-5; D is unclear. Germline V gives CDR1 KGHSY, CDR2 FQNENV. CDR3 length: 16 residues. The ends were cut back, 0 bases at V and 3 bases at J, with 12 bases in the middle. The CDR3 is CASSQSLAGANQPQHF. The CDR3 DNA follows: TGTGCCAGCAGCCAATCCTTGGCAGGAGCCAATCAGCCCCAGCATTTT.

This clonotype was seen a handful of times. The V call is TRBV12-3 or TRBV12-4, the J call TRBJ2-1; a weak D match, TRBD1 (5 bases). The CDR3 runs 15 residues. The ends were cut back, 3 bases at V and 8 bases at J, with 17 bases in the middle. CDR3 in DNA: TGTGCCAGCAGTTTGGGGCTATCCCGTTTGGATGAGCAGTTCTTC. It translates to CASSLGLSRLDEQFF.

The chain uses TRBV25-1 and TRBJ2-7; tentative D call: TRBD2 (5 bases). V was cut by 6 bases and J by 2 bases, with 11 bases left in between. CDR1 MGHDK and CDR2 SYGVNS come from the germline V gene. The CDR3 has 13 residues. Written as DNA, the CDR3 is TGTGCCAGCAGCCCACTAGATACCTACGAGCAGTACTTC. Its protein is CASSPLDTYEQYF.

This clonotype came up a few times. CDR3 protein: CASSFGQQGEAFF. The CDR3 coding sequence is TGTGCCAGCAGCTTTGGCCAGCAGGGTGAAGCTTTCTTT. This chain links TRBV5-5 with TRBJ1-1; possible D gene TRBD1, 5 bases. This CDR3 comprises 13 residues. The V gene lost 2 bases and the J gene lost 7 bases, with 12 bases spanning the gap. Germline CDR1 and CDR2: SGHKS and YYEKEE (reference sequence).

This clonotype was detected many times. The rearrangement joins TRBV5-5 to TRBJ2-7, with 11 positions matching TRBD2. The germline V gene encodes CDR1 SGHKS and CDR2 YYEKEE (reference sequence). The V segment lost 4 bases and the J segment 4 bases; nucleotides outside the gene matches: 4. This CDR3 has 14 residues. The CDR3 region has the DNA TGTGCCAGCAGCCGAATAGCGGGAGGGTACGAGCAGTACTTC. It is translated as CASSRIAGGYEQYF.

This clonotype has ten or more counts. This sequence joins TRBV4-3 and TRBJ2-7, with 7 bases matching TRBD2. Germline CDR1 reads LGHNA; CDR2 reads YSLEER. The CDR3 length is 14 residues. J was trimmed by 3 bases and V by 8 bases; bases with no gene match: 10. The CDR3, as DNA: TGCGCCAGCGGGGCGCCTAGCGGATACTACGAGCAGTACTTC. As protein: CASGAPSGYYEQYF.

In the case of this clonotype: Being one base from a much bigger clone, this may be a read error. The genes are TRBV4-3 and TRBJ2-7, with D perhaps matching TRBD2 (5 bases). Looked up from germline, CDR1 is LGHNA and CDR2 is YSLEER. The CDR3 is 14 amino acids. The CDR3 DNA reads TGCGCCGGCAGCCAAGCCCGGGGAATCTACGAGCAGTACTTC. Its protein product is CAGSQARGIYEQYF.

This clonotype was seen at least ten times. The genes are TRBV7-2 and TRBJ2-5; D is unclear. Trimming pared 2 bases from V and 4 bases from J, leaving 8 bases between. This CDR3 has 13 residues. Germline-derived CDR1 and CDR2 are SGHTA and FQGNSA. The CDR3 sequence: CASSLMVLETQYF. CDR3 sequence (DNA): TGTGCCAGCAGCTTAATGGTTTTAGAGACCCAGTACTTC.

At least ten counts were recorded for this clonotype. The rearrangement joins TRBV7-6 to TRBJ2-2; TRBD2 agrees at 12 bases. Per germline, CDR1 SGHVS and CDR2 FNYEAQ. This CDR3 comprises 17 residues. Trimming cost V 5 bases and J 4 bases; bases outside gene matches: 8. The CDR3 DNA is TGTGCCAGCAGCCCAACCCTAGCGGGAGGGGCCACCGGGGAGCTGTTTTTT. The encoded protein is CASSPTLAGGATGELFF.

This clonotype was seen many times. V usage is TRBV18 and J usage is TRBJ1-4; D call uncertain. Germline CDR1 KGHSH, CDR2 LQKENI. The V gene lost 1 base and the J gene lost 8 bases, with 8 bases spanning the gap. The CDR3 length is 13 residues. CDR3 amino acids: CASSPRLSEKLFF. The DNA of the CDR3 is TGTGCCAGCTCACCACGGCTCTCGGAAAAACTGTTTTTT. Full variable domain (remainder filled in from reference TRBV18 and TRBJ1-4): NAGVMQNPRHLVRRRGQEARLRCSPMKGHSHVYWYRQLPEEGLKFMVYLQKENIIDESGMPKERFSAEFPKEGPSILRIQQVVRGDSAAYFCASSPRLSEKLFFGSGTQLSVL.

The genes are TRBV20-1 and TRBJ2-1; D remains ambiguous. The CDR3 sequence is 10 residues long. CDR1 and CDR2 from the germline V gene are DFQATT and SNEGSKA (reference sequence). The V gene lost 4 bases and the J gene lost 12 bases, with 10 bases spanning the gap. The CDR3 DNA is TGCAGTGCTAACCCCATTGTGCAGTTCTTC. This codes for CSANPIVQFF.

Regarding this clonotype: A much larger clone lies a single base off, so this may be a read error. The V and J genes are TRBV29-1 and TRBJ2-3; possible D gene TRBD1, 5 bases. The V gene's germline CDR1 is SQVTM and CDR2 ANQGSEA. The CDR3 extends over 15 amino acids. The DNA of the CDR3 is TGCGGCGTTGAAAACAGGCCTGGAGCAACAGATACGCAGTATTTT. It yields the protein CGVENRPGATDTQYF.

A note on this clonotype: This may be a read error, as it is one base from a much larger clone. CDR3 DNA sequence: TGTGCCAGCAGCCCCCTCGGAACCTACGGGCAGTACTTC. Protein sequence: CASSPLGTYGQYF. This rearrangement joins TRBV7-9 to TRBJ2-7; D not certain. The germline gives CDR1 SEHNR, CDR2 FQNEAQ (reference sequence). This CDR3 has 13 residues.

CDR3 nucleotide sequence: TGTGCCAGCAGCCGCTCCCCCGCCCCAAGGGGTGAGCAGTTCTTC. Translated: CASSRSPAPRGEQFF. The chain joins TRBV9 to TRBJ2-1; D possibly corresponds to TRBD1 (5 bases). Germline lookup yields CDR1 SGDLS and CDR2 YYNGEE. V was cut by 4 bases and J by 9 bases, with 20 bases left in between. The CDR3 extends over 15 amino acids.

This clonotype was counted ten times or more. The V gene is TRBV10-2, the J gene TRBJ2-7; 9 bases line up with TRBD1. This CDR3 has 14 residues. Germline CDR1 reads WSHSY; CDR2 reads SAAADI. The V gene end was trimmed by 6 bases and the J gene end by 4 bases; junction bases not matched to a gene: 7. CDR3 loop: CASRGTGSRYEQYF. The CDR3 nucleotides are TGCGCCAGCAGAGGGACAGGGAGTAGGTACGAGCAGTACTTC.